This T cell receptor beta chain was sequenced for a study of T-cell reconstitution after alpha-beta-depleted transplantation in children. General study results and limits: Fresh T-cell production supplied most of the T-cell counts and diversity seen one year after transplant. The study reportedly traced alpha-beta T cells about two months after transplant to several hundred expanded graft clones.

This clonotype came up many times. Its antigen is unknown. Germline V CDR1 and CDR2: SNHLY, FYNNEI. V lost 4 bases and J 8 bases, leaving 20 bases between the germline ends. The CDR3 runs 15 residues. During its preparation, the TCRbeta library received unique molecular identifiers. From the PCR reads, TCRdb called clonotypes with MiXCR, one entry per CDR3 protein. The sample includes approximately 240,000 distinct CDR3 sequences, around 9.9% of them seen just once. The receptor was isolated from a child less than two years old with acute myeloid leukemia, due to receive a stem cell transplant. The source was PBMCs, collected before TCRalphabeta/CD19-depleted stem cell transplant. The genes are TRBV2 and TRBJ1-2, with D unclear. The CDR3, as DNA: TGTGCCAGCAGTGTAACCCCCATACCCGACCCGGGCTACACCTTC. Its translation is CASSVTPIPDPGYTF.